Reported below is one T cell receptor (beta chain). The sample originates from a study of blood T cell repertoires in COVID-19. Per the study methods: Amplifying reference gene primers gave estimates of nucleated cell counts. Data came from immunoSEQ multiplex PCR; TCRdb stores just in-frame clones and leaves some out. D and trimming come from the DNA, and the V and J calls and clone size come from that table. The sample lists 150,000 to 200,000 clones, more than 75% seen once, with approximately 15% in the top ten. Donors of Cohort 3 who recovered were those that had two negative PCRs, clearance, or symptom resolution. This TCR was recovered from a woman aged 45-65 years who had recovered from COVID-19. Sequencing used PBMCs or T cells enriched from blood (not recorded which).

The CDR3 nucleotides read TGTGCCAGTCAATATGGGGGACTTGGTAACACTGAAGCTTTCTTT. It specifies CASQYGGLGNTEAFF. The chain uses TRBV19 and TRBJ1-1; perhaps TRBD1 as D (5 bases). This CDR3 is 15 amino acids long. CDR1 is LNHDA and CDR2 is SQIVND in the germline V gene (reference sequence). The V end lost 8 bases, the J end lost 2 bases, and 18 bases lay between the germline ends. Full variable domain (remainder filled in from reference TRBV19 and TRBJ1-1): DGGITQSPKYLFRKEGQNVTLSCEQNLNHDAMYWYRQDPGQGLRLIYYSQIVNDFQKGDIAEGYSVSREKKESFPLTVTSAQKNPTAFYLCASQYGGLGNTEAFFGQGTRLTVV.